This T cell receptor beta chain was retrieved from a study of technical replicates of blood from several donors (dated by TCRdb to 2016 to 2017). Preparation of the library involved the immunoSEQ multiplex PCR assay. The source is immuneACCESS, and TCRdb retained only in-frame sequences with V and J called. Part of the clones is not carried over; for the studies checked, unresolved V genes explain less than half of this, and the remainder is unexplained. The sample records some 79,000 clones, 91% of which are singletons. About 0.4% of the sample comes from the top ten. The germline V gene encodes CDR1 LGHNA and CDR2 YNFKEQ. V loses 4 bases of germline sequence and J loses 1 base, and the interval between the two ends is 11 bases. The CDR3 sequence holds 16 residues, the cysteine and phenylalanine included. Of the read, only the CDR3 DNA is kept; its 48 bases are in frame from base 1. Notes on this clone: The specificity of this receptor is unknown. No base-level quality is on record; no much larger clone is a single base apart.

Source material: T cells isolated from PBMCs. The rearrangement joined TRBV4-2 to TRBJ2-6; TRBD2 is a possible D gene, resting on 6 matching bases. This TCR derives from a human donor in good health. Some clones in this sample may be carry-over from other donors' samples. The bases read TGTGCCAGCAGCCTCGAGGAGGGTTCTGGGGCCAACGTCCTGACTTTC. This sequence encodes CASSLEEGSGANVLTF.